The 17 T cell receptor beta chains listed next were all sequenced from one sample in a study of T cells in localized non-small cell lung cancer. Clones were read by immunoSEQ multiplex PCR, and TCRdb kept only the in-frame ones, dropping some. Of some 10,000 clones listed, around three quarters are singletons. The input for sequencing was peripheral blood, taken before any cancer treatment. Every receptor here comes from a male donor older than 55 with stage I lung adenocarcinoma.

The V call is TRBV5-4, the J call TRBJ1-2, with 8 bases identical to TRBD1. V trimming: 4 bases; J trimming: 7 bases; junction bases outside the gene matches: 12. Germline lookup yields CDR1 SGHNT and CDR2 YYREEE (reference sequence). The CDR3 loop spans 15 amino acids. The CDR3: CASSQEMAGGRGYTF. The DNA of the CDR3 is TGTGCCAGCAGCCAAGAGATGGCAGGGGGCCGTGGCTACACCTTC.

The CDR3 here is CASSFQAGTDTDTQYF. The CDR3 DNA reads as TGTGCCAGCAGCTTCCAAGCGGGGACCGACACAGATACGCAGTATTTT. The chain carries TRBV7-8 and TRBJ2-3; 7 nucleotides match TRBD2. The CDR3 is 16 residues long. The trim removed 3 bases at V and 2 bases at J, leaving 8 bases unmatched. Germline lookup yields CDR1 SGHVS and CDR2 FQNEAQ.

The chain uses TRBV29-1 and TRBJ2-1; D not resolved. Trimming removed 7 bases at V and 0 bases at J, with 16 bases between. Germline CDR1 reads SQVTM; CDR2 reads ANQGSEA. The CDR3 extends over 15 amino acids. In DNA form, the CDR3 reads TGCAGCGCAAAGGGTCCGGCCAGCTCCTACAATGAGCAGTTCTTC. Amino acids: CSAKGPASSYNEQFF.

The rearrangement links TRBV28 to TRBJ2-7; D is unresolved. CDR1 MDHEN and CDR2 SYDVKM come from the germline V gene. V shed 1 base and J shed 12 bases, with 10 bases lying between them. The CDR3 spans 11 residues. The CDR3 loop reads CASSLSVRWYF. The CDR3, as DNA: TGTGCCAGCAGTTTATCGGTCAGATGGTACTTC.

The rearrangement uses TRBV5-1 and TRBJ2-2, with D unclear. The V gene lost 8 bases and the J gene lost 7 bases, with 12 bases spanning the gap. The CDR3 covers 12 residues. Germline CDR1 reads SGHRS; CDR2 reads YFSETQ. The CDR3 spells CASTIGGGELFF. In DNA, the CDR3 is TGCGCCAGTACGATAGGCGGCGGGGAGCTGTTTTTT.

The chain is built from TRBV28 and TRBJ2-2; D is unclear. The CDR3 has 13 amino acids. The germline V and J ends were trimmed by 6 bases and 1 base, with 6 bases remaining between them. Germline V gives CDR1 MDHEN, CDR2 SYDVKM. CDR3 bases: TGTGCCAGCAGCTCACAGAACACCGGGGAGCTGTTTTTT. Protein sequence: CASSSQNTGELFF. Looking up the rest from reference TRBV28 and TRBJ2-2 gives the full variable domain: DVKVTQSSRYLVKRTGEKVFLECVQDMDHENMFWYRQDPGLGLRLIYFSYDVKMKEKGDIPEGYSVSREKKERFSLILESASTNQTSMYLCASSSQNTGELFFGEGSRLTVL.

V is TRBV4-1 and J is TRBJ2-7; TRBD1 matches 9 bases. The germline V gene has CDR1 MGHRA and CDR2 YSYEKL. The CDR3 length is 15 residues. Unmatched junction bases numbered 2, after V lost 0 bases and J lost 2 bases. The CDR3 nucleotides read TGCGCCAGCAGCCAAGATAACAGGGGGCCCTACGAGCAGTACTTC. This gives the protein CASSQDNRGPYEQYF.

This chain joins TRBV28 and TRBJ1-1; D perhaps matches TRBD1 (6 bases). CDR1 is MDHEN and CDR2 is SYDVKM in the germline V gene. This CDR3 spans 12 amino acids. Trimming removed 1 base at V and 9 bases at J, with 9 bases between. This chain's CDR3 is CASSLLGGKAFF. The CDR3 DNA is TGTGCCAGCAGTTTATTAGGGGGGAAAGCTTTCTTT.

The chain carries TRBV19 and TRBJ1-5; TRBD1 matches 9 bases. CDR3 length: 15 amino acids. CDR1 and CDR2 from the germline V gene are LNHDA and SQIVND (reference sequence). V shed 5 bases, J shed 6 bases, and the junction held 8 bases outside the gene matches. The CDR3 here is CASSPQGAAGQPQHF. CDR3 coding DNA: TGTGCCAGTAGTCCACAGGGGGCGGCGGGTCAGCCCCAGCATTTT.

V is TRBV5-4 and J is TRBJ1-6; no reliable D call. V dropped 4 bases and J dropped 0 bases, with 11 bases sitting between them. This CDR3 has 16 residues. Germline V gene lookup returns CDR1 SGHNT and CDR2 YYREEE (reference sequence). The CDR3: CASSLTGSSYNSPLHF. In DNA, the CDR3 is TGTGCCAGCAGCCTTACGGGAAGCTCCTATAATTCACCCCTCCACTTT. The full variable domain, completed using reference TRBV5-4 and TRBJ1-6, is ETGVTQSPTHLIKTRGQQVTLRCSSQSGHNTVSWYQQALGQGPQFIFQYYREEENGRGNFPPRFSGLQFPNYSSELNVNALELDDSALYLCASSLTGSSYNSPLHFGNGTRLTVT.

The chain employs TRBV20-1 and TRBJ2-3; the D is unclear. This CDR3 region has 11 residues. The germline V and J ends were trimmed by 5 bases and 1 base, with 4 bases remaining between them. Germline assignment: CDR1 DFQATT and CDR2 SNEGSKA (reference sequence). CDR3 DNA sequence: TGCAGTGCTCCCCGCACAGATACGCAGTATTTT. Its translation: CSAPRTDTQYF.

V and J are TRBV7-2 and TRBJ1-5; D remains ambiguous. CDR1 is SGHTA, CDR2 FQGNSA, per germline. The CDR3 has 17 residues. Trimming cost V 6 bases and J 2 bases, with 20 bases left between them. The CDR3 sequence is CASSSSYLKWGNQPQHF. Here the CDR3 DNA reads TGTGCCAGCAGTTCCTCCTACCTAAAGTGGGGCAATCAGCCCCAGCATTTT.

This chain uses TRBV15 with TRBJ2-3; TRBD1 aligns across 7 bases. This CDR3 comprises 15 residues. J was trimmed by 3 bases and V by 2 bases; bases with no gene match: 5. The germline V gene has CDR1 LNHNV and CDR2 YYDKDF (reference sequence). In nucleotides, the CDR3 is TGTGCCACCAGCAGAACGGACAGGTGGACAGATACGCAGTATTTT. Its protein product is CATSRTDRWTDTQYF.

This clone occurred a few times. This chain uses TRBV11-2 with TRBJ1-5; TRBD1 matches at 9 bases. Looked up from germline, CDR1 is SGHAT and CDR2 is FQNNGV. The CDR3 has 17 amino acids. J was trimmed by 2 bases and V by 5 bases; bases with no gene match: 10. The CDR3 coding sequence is TGTGCCAGCAGCGGGACAGGGTTGATCGGCGGCAATCAGCCCCAGCATTTT. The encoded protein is CASSGTGLIGGNQPQHF.

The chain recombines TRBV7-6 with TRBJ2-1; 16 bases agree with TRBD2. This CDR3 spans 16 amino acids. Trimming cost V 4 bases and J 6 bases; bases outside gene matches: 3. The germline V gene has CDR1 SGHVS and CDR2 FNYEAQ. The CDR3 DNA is TGTGCCAGCAGCTCGGGGACTAGCGGGGGGGCCAATGAGCAGTTCTTC. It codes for CASSSGTSGGANEQFF.

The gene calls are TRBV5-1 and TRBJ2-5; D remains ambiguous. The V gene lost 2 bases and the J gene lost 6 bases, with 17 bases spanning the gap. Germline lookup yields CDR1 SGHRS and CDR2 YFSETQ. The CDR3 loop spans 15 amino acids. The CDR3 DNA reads TGCGCCAGCAGCTTACAACCGGCTGGCGTAAAGACCCAGTACTTC. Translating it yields CASSLQPAGVKTQYF.

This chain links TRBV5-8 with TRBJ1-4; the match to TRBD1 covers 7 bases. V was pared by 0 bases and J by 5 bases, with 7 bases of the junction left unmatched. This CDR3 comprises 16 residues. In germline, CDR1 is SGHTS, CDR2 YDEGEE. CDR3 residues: CASSLGSGQMNEKLFF. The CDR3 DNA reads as TGTGCCAGCAGCTTGGGATCGGGACAGATGAATGAAAAACTGTTTTTT.